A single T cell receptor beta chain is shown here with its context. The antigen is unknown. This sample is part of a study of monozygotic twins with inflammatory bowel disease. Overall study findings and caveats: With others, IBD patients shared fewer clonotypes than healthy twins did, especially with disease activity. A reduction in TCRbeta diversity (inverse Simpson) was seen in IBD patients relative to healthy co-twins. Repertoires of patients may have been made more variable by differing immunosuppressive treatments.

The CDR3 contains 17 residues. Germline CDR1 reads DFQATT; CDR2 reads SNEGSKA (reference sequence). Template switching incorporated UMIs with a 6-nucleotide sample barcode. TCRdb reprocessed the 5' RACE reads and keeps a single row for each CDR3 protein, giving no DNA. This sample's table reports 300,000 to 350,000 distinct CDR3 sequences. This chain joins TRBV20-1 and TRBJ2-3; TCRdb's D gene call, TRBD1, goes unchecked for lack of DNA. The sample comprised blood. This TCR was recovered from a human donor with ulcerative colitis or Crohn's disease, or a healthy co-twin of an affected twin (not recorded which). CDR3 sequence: CSAQTSNPGRGADTQYF.